This is a list of T cell receptor beta chains from one sample in a study of CD8 T cells in ankylosing spondylitis. TCRdb re-derived calls from the 5' RACE reads in MiXCR, one entry per CDR3 protein. The table includes 350,000 or so distinct CDR3 sequences, 11% detected once. The sample taken for sequencing was blood, either unsorted or a sorted T cell fraction (not recorded which). The source of these receptors is a female donor with ankylosing spondylitis or in good health (not recorded which). Both conserved end residues are part of each CDR3. Fields, in order: V gene, D gene, CDR3 length, clone size, J gene, CDR3 protein, CDR3 DNA. D genes are given only for firm matches. Some rows mark clone size as missing; the rest say once, few, many or name a class of expanded clone.

v_gene: TRBV28; d_gene: -; len: 16; abundance: few; j_gene: TRBJ2-1; CDR3aa: CASSSAAAGSYDEQFF; CDR3nt: TGTGCCAGCAGTTCTGCCGCGGCGGGGTCGTATGATGAGCAGTTCTTC
v_gene: TRBV7-3; d_gene: -; len: 14; abundance: -; j_gene: TRBJ2-7; CDR3aa: CASSLRRQDDEQYF; CDR3nt: TGTGCCAGCAGCTTACGGAGACAGGACGACGAGCAGTACTTC
v_gene: TRBV28; d_gene: TRBD2; len: 13; abundance: -; j_gene: TRBJ2-1; CDR3aa: CASGAGGRNEQFF; CDR3nt: TGTGCCAGCGGTGCGGGGGGCCGGAATGAGCAGTTCTTC
v_gene: TRBV18; d_gene: -; len: 14; abundance: many; j_gene: TRBJ1-3; CDR3aa: CASSPTTDGNTIYF; CDR3nt: TGTGCCAGCTCACCTACGACGGATGGAAACACCATATATTTT
v_gene: TRBV24-1; d_gene: -; len: 16; abundance: -; j_gene: TRBJ1-1; CDR3aa: CATSATKPRTNTEAFF; CDR3nt: TGTGCCACCAGTGCCACAAAACCGCGGACGAACACTGAAGCTTTCTTT
v_gene: TRBV18; d_gene: -; len: 12; abundance: many; j_gene: TRBJ1-1; CDR3aa: CASSPIGVEAFF; CDR3nt: TGTGCCAGCTCACCAATCGGGGTTGAAGCTTTCTTT
v_gene: TRBV5-1; d_gene: -; len: 13; abundance: few; j_gene: TRBJ2-7; CDR3aa: CASSLASEYEQYF; CDR3nt: TGCGCCAGCAGCTTGGCATCGGAGTACGAGCAGTACTTC
v_gene: TRBV15; d_gene: -; len: 14; abundance: -; j_gene: TRBJ1-5; CDR3aa: CATSKARGGQPQHF; CDR3nt: TGTGCCACCAGCAAAGCCAGGGGAGGTCAGCCCCAGCATTTT
v_gene: TRBV7-8; d_gene: TRBD2; len: 16; abundance: -; j_gene: TRBJ2-3; CDR3aa: CASSTTLAGITDTQYF; CDR3nt: TGTGCCAGCAGCACCACCCTAGCGGGTATCACAGATACGCAGTATTTT
v_gene: TRBV6-1; d_gene: -; len: 13; abundance: -; j_gene: TRBJ1-2; CDR3aa: CASSELSTGGYTF; CDR3nt: TGTGCCAGCAGTGAACTCTCAACAGGTGGCTACACCTTC
v_gene: TRBV6-2/TRBV6-3; d_gene: -; len: 15; abundance: many; j_gene: TRBJ2-3; CDR3aa: CASSLGTENGDTQYF; CDR3nt: TGTGCCAGCAGTTTAGGGACTGAGAACGGAGATACGCAGTATTTT
v_gene: TRBV28; d_gene: TRBD1; len: 16; abundance: few; j_gene: TRBJ2-7; CDR3aa: CASSLGGGQGQLEQYF; CDR3nt: TGTGCCAGCAGTTTGGGAGGGGGACAGGGCCAACTCGAGCAGTACTTC
v_gene: TRBV5-1; d_gene: -; len: 12; abundance: many; j_gene: TRBJ2-3; CDR3aa: CASSLVGDTQYF; CDR3nt: TGTGCCAGCAGCTTAGTCGGAGATACGCAGTATTTT
v_gene: TRBV20-1; d_gene: TRBD1; len: 16; abundance: many; j_gene: TRBJ1-1; CDR3aa: CSAQPGTGGLGTEAFF; CDR3nt: TGCAGTGCTCAACCGGGGACAGGGGGATTGGGCACTGAAGCTTTCTTT
v_gene: TRBV27; d_gene: -; len: 14; abundance: -; j_gene: TRBJ2-7; CDR3aa: CASSFGASIYEQYF; CDR3nt: TGTGCCAGCAGTTTTGGGGCCTCAATCTACGAGCAGTACTTC
v_gene: TRBV5-1; d_gene: -; len: 15; abundance: -; j_gene: TRBJ1-1; CDR3aa: CASSLMSVFRAEAFF; CDR3nt: TGCGCCAGCAGCTTGATGTCGGTGTTTCGGGCTGAAGCTTTCTTT
v_gene: TRBV10-3; d_gene: -; len: 15; abundance: many; j_gene: TRBJ2-6; CDR3aa: CAITDPWGGANVLTF; CDR3nt: TGTGCCATCACTGACCCGTGGGGGGGGGCCAACGTCCTGACTTTC
v_gene: TRBV20-1; d_gene: -; len: 11; abundance: many; j_gene: TRBJ1-2; CDR3aa: CSARDGQPNTF; CDR3nt: TGCAGTGCTAGAGATGGCCAGCCAAACACCTTC
v_gene: TRBV20-1; d_gene: -; len: 16; abundance: many; j_gene: TRBJ2-7; CDR3aa: CSARLNRAGSIYEQYF; CDR3nt: TGCAGTGCTAGGCTAAACAGGGCGGGCTCCATCTACGAGCAGTACTTC